The next 29 T cell receptor beta chains were all read from a single sample in a study of technical replicates of blood from several donors (dated by TCRdb to about 2017). The method was the immunoSEQ multiplex PCR assay. In TCRdb, the immuneACCESS table is reduced to in-frame sequences with V and J assigned. These tables do not hold every clone; where another copy was compared, an unresolved V gene accounts for under half, and the others remain unexplained. The sample contains 90,000 to 100,000 clones, roughly 95% of them found a single time. The ten biggest clones cover about 0.35% of the sample. Sequencing was carried out using T cells isolated from PBMCs. The receptor source for this set is a human donor in good health.

J is TRBJ1-3 and V is TRBV7-2; a weak D match, TRBD1 (5 bases). V was shortened by 9 bases and J by 3 bases, with 12 bases between the two germline ends. The length of the CDR3 is 13 residues. CDR1 is SGHTA, CDR2 FQGNSA, per germline. CDR3 protein: CASGWGVGNTIYF. The CDR3 nucleotides read TGTGCCAGTGGTTGGGGGGTTGGAAACACCATATATTTT.

The CDR3 spells CAISEKTGAAYEQYF. Written as DNA, the CDR3 is TGTGCCATCAGTGAGAAGACAGGGGCGGCCTACGAGCAGTACTTC. The V gene is TRBV10-3, the J gene TRBJ2-7, with 8 nucleotides matching TRBD1. The CDR3 extends over 15 amino acids. Germline values: CDR1 ENHRY, CDR2 SYGVKD. The trim removed 2 bases at V and 2 bases at J, leaving 5 bases unmatched.

V gene TRBV23-1 combines with J gene TRBJ1-2, with 8 bases matching TRBD1. TRBV23-1 has ORF status, its function being uncertain. The V segment lost 2 bases and the J segment 4 bases; nucleotides outside the gene matches: 12. The CDR3 totals 17 residues. In nucleotides, the CDR3 is TGCGCCAGCAGTCAACGTGACAGGGGACCTCGGGCCTATGGCTACACCTTC. Protein product: CASSQRDRGPRAYGYTF.

This clone was seen just once. The rearrangement links TRBV28 to TRBJ2-5, with TRBD1 matching 8 bases. The CDR3 sequence is 15 residues long. Germline lookup yields CDR1 MDHEN and CDR2 SYDVKM. Losses at the gene ends were 5 bases for V and 8 bases for J; bases not matched to a gene: 13. The DNA for the CDR3 is TGTGCCAGCAGTATGCCCGGGACAGGTGCTTACACCCAGTACTTC. Translated: CASSMPGTGAYTQYF.

The J gene is TRBJ2-1, the V gene TRBV19; TRBD2 matches at 12 bases. CDR3 length equals 15 residues. Germline V CDR1 and CDR2: LNHDA, SQIVND (reference sequence). V dropped 1 base and J dropped 6; count of bases not matched to a gene: 1. This chain's CDR3 is CASSIVGLAGNEQFF. The CDR3 DNA sequence: TGTGCCAGTAGTATAGTGGGACTAGCGGGCAATGAGCAGTTCTTC.

This clone has more than one count but fewer than ten. The gene calls are TRBV14 and TRBJ1-3; D not certain. This CDR3 spans 17 amino acids. Trimming took 3 bases from V and 0 from J, leaving 15 bases between them. Germline V gene sequence: CDR1 SGHDN, CDR2 FVKESK. CDR3 DNA: TGTGCCAGCAGCCACCCCTGGGGAGTCAACTCTGGAAACACCATATATTTT. Protein: CASSHPWGVNSGNTIYF.

This chain joins TRBV2 and TRBJ2-7; D is possibly TRBD1 (5 bases). Germline CDR1 is SNHLY and CDR2 is FYNNEI. Trimming pared 5 bases from V and 6 bases from J, leaving 14 bases between. The CDR3 is 13 residues long. The CDR3 protein is CASSFQGRGEQYF. In nucleotides, the CDR3 is TGTGCCAGCAGTTTTCAGGGAAGGGGCGAGCAGTACTTC.

This clone was found a few times. The same CDR3 also results from other DNA sequences found in this sample. The chain couples TRBV19 to TRBJ1-1; 7 bases are shared with TRBD1. Germline V CDR1 and CDR2: LNHDA, SQIVND (reference sequence). This CDR3 is 14 amino acids long. V lost 5 bases, J lost 1 base, and 4 bases stayed unmatched. CDR3 bases: TGTGCCAGTAGTCTCCAGGGGGGGAACACTGAAGCTTTCTTT. Encoded protein: CASSLQGGNTEAFF.

The chain uses TRBV11-2 and TRBJ1-1; a weak D match, TRBD1 (6 bases). Germline V lookup: CDR1 SGHAT, CDR2 FQNNGV. Trimming stripped 5 bases from V and 7 bases from J, with 17 bases between. This CDR3 region has 14 residues. The CDR3 region has the DNA TGTGCCAGCAGCCTATCCCGACAGGAGCATGAAGCTTTCTTT. This translates into CASSLSRQEHEAFF. Full variable domain (remainder filled in from reference TRBV11-2 and TRBJ1-1): EAGVAQSPRYKIIEKRQSVAFWCNPISGHATLYWYQQILGQGPKLLIQFQNNGVVDDSQLPKDRFSAERLKGVDSTLKIQPAKLEDSAVYLCASSLSRQEHEAFFGQGTRLTVV.

V gene TRBV5-4 combines with J gene TRBJ2-7, with TRBD2 as a possible D gene (6 bases). V dropped 4 bases and J dropped 0 bases, with 11 bases sitting between them. Germline V CDR1 and CDR2: SGHNT, YYREEE (reference sequence). This CDR3 has 14 amino acids. CDR3 amino acids: CASSRTTSSYEQYF. As DNA, the CDR3 is TGTGCCAGCAGCCGTACGACTAGCTCCTACGAGCAGTACTTC.

The chain links TRBV4-1 to TRBJ1-2; TRBD1 matches 7 bases. Germline assignment: CDR1 MGHRA and CDR2 YSYEKL. The junction had 6 bases not matched to a gene; V was cut back by 0 bases and J by 5 bases. The CDR3 has 15 amino acids. The CDR3, as DNA: TGCGCCAGCAGCCAAGAGCCGGACAGGTGGTATGGCTACACCTTC. Its translation is CASSQEPDRWYGYTF.

The chain carries TRBV10-3 and TRBJ1-3; unclear D gene. CDR1 is ENHRY and CDR2 is SYGVKD in the germline V gene. The CDR3 is 13 residues long. V gave up 4 bases and J gave up 0 bases, with 4 bases separating them. This CDR3 reads CAISGDSGNTIYF. CDR3 bases: TGTGCCATCAGTGGCGACTCTGGAAACACCATATATTTT.

This rearrangement joins TRBV27 to TRBJ2-7; 9 bases line up with TRBD1. This CDR3 spans 16 amino acids. Germline CDR1 is MNHEY and CDR2 is SMNVEV (reference sequence). The junction had 5 bases not matched to a gene; V was cut back by 2 bases and J by 0 bases. Written as DNA, the CDR3 is TGTGCCAGCAGTTTAAGGGGGACAGGGTACTCCTACGAGCAGTACTTC. Translated: CASSLRGTGYSYEQYF.

This chain links TRBV11-3 with TRBJ2-1; 10 bases agree with TRBD2. Per the germline V gene, CDR1 is SGHNT and CDR2 is YENEEA. The CDR3 runs 16 residues. After removal of 3 bases from V and 5 bases from J, the junction contained 7 bases not matched to a gene. The CDR3, as DNA: TGTGCCAGCAGCTTGGTAGCGGGAGGTCAGGACAATGAGCAGTTCTTC. This codes for CASSLVAGGQDNEQFF.

The chain is built from TRBV11-3 and TRBJ2-1; TRBD2 matches 7 bases. Per germline, CDR1 SGHNT and CDR2 YENEEA. J gave up 2 bases and V 1 base, and 2 bases lay outside the gene matches. The CDR3 loop spans 15 amino acids. For the CDR3, the DNA is TGTGCCAGCAGCTTAGGCGGGAGTACCTACAATGAGCAGTTCTTC. Translated, it gives CASSLGGSTYNEQFF.

This sequence joins TRBV5-1 and TRBJ1-2; 7 bases match TRBD1. Unmatched junction bases numbered 22, after V lost 6 bases and J lost 8 bases. Germline V gene data show CDR1 as SGHRS and CDR2 as YFSETQ. The CDR3 length is 17 residues. CDR3: CASTLHSGGKLLLGYTF. In DNA form, the CDR3 reads TGCGCCAGCACACTCCACTCAGGGGGGAAACTTTTACTCGGCTACACCTTC. The full variable domain, rest sourced from reference TRBV5-1 and TRBJ1-2, is KAGVTQTPRYLIKTRGQQVTLSCSPISGHRSVSWYQQTPGQGLQFLFEYFSETQRNKGNFPGRFSGRQFSNSRSEMNVSTLELGDSALYLCASTLHSGGKLLLGYTFGSGTRLTVV.

The chain couples TRBV6-1 to TRBJ2-7; TRBD2 matches 12 bases. CDR3 size: 14 residues. The germline V gene has CDR1 MNHNS and CDR2 SASEGT. Trimming at V came to 10 bases and at J to 7 bases, leaving 11 bases not matched to a gene. CDR3 DNA sequence: TGTGCCACCCAGATGACTAGCGGGAGCCGTGAGCAGTACTTC. It translates to CATQMTSGSREQYF.

The chain combines TRBV28 with TRBJ2-7, with TRBD1 identical over 7 bases. The trim removed 5 bases at V and 0 bases at J, leaving 7 bases unmatched. Germline V gene sequence: CDR1 MDHEN, CDR2 SYDVKM. The CDR3 sequence is 15 residues long. The CDR3 bases are TGTGCCAGCAGTCCGAACAGGGGCCTCTCCTACGAGCAGTACTTC. The encoded protein is CASSPNRGLSYEQYF.

V usage is TRBV6-4 and J usage is TRBJ2-3, with 7 bases matching TRBD2. The CDR3 consists of 14 residues. J was trimmed by 3 bases and V by 0 bases; bases with no gene match: 0. Germline CDR1 is MRHNA and CDR2 is SNTAGT. This CDR3 is CASSDSRETDTQYF. In DNA form, the CDR3 reads TGTGCCAGCAGTGACTCGCGGGAGACAGATACGCAGTATTTT.

J is TRBJ1-5 and V is TRBV2, with D possibly matching TRBD1 (5 bases). Trimming stripped 1 base from V and 2 bases from J, with 9 bases between. This CDR3 spans 15 amino acids. In germline, CDR1 is SNHLY, CDR2 FYNNEI. The DNA of the CDR3 is TGTGCCAGCAGTGAAGAGGGGTTGGGCAATCAGCCCCAGCATTTT. This sequence encodes CASSEEGLGNQPQHF.

The chain carries TRBV5-1 and TRBJ2-3; 10 bases agree with TRBD2. The CDR3 is 17 amino acids. Germline V lookup: CDR1 SGHRS, CDR2 YFSETQ. Trimming took 0 bases from V and 5 from J; bases not matched to a gene: 9. The CDR3 nucleotides read TGCGCCAGCAGCTTGGTTGGAGCGGGAGGGCCTATAGATACGCAGTATTTT. This gives the protein CASSLVGAGGPIDTQYF.

The gene calls are TRBV18 and TRBJ2-7; 8 nucleotides align to TRBD1. Germline-derived CDR1 and CDR2 are KGHSH and LQKENI. Trimming at V came to 3 bases and at J to 0 bases, leaving 7 bases not matched to a gene. This CDR3 is 16 amino acids long. The CDR3 loop reads CASSPDLDRASYEQYF. DNA of the CDR3: TGTGCCAGCTCACCCGATTTGGACAGGGCCTCCTACGAGCAGTACTTC.

The chain joins TRBV7-2 to TRBJ2-7, with 11 bases that match TRBD2. In germline, CDR1 is SGHTA, CDR2 FQGNSA. After removal of 1 base from V and 5 bases from J, the junction contained 4 bases not matched to a gene. The CDR3 is made up of 15 amino acids. CDR3 DNA: TGTGCCAGCAGCTTAGGACTAGCGGGAATCAACGAGCAGTACTTC. This sequence encodes CASSLGLAGINEQYF.

This clone was counted a single time. The V call is TRBV30, the J call TRBJ1-2; 7 bases agree with TRBD1. Trimming at V came to 0 bases and at J to 8 bases, leaving 12 bases not matched to a gene. This CDR3 contains 15 residues. The germline gives CDR1 GTSNPN, CDR2 SVGIG (reference sequence). The DNA for the CDR3 is TGTGCCTGGAGTGTGCAACTCCGGGACAGCTACGGCTACACCTTC. This encodes CAWSVQLRDSYGYTF.

The J gene is TRBJ1-2, the V gene TRBV5-5; D possibly corresponds to TRBD1 (5 bases). V was shortened by 1 base and J by 5 bases, with 15 bases between the two germline ends. Germline V CDR1 and CDR2: SGHKS, YYEKEE (reference sequence). This CDR3 spans 15 amino acids. The CDR3 nucleotides are TGTGCCAGCAGCTTGATCGAACAGGTCCCTTATGGCTACACCTTC. Amino acid sequence: CASSLIEQVPYGYTF.

This chain connects TRBV10-1 to TRBJ2-1, with D maybe TRBD2 (5 bases). V lost 8 bases to trimming and J lost 5 bases, with 25 bases between them. This CDR3 contains 17 residues. From germline, CDR1 is WNHNN and CDR2 SYGVQD (reference sequence). The CDR3 DNA reads as TGCGCCAGCTCTGTCTCCCGAAGGAGGTTTGGTAACAATGAGCAGTTCTTC. Translated, it gives CASSVSRRRFGNNEQFF.

The chain carries TRBV12-5 and TRBJ2-3; 9 bases map to TRBD2. The CDR3 runs 16 residues. V lost 5 bases to trimming and J lost 0 bases; unmatched junction nucleotides: 6. CDR1 and CDR2 (germline): LGHNT, FRNRAP. The CDR3 region has the DNA TGTGCTAGTGGTAGACCCCTAGCGGGAAGCACAGATACGCAGTATTTT. Residues: CASGRPLAGSTDTQYF.

The chain is built from TRBV19 and TRBJ1-4; possibly TRBD1 for D (5 bases). The CDR3 covers 15 residues. V was shortened by 3 bases and J by 2 bases, with 10 bases between the two germline ends. Per germline, CDR1 LNHDA and CDR2 SQIVND (reference sequence). The CDR3: CASSMEKGTNEKLFF. The CDR3 DNA is TGTGCCAGTAGTATGGAAAAGGGGACTAATGAAAAACTGTTTTTT.

J is TRBJ2-1 and V is TRBV2, with 7 bases fitting TRBD2. J lost 5 bases, V lost 8 bases, and 18 bases had no gene match. The germline V gene has CDR1 SNHLY and CDR2 FYNNEI. There are 17 residues in the CDR3. This CDR3 reads CASDSSWAGVTHNEQFF. The CDR3 DNA reads TGTGCCAGCGATAGCTCCTGGGCGGGAGTTACCCACAATGAGCAGTTCTTC.